A single sample is the source of the 28 T cell receptor beta chains below, sequenced in a study of blood T cell repertoires in COVID-19. This table comes from immunoSEQ multiplex PCR, and its TCRdb copy is limited to in-frame clones, with some not included. The data contain more than 150,000 clones, around 80% of them singletons. Material for sequencing was peripheral blood. The receptors derive from a woman of 80 years or more with active or convalescent COVID-19.

The V and J genes are TRBV28 and TRBJ2-7; D may be TRBD2 (5 bases). The CDR3 is 13 amino acids. Trimming cost V 7 bases and J 2 bases, with 12 bases left between them. Germline-derived CDR1 and CDR2 are MDHEN and SYDVKM. The CDR3 protein is CASNLVGTYEQYF. The CDR3 coding sequence is TGTGCCAGCAACCTCGTCGGGACCTACGAGCAGTACTTC.

V usage is TRBV24-1 and J usage is TRBJ2-5, with D perhaps matching TRBD2 (5 bases). The V end was cut by 5 bases, the J end by 3 bases, with 24 bases between. Germline CDR1 reads KGHDR; CDR2 reads SFDVKD. The CDR3 is 18 amino acids. The CDR3 nucleotides are TGTGCCACCAGTGTCTCAAGAGAGCACGGGGTCGAGGAAGAGACCCAGTACTTC. Protein: CATSVSREHGVEEETQYF.

The chain combines TRBV19 with TRBJ1-1, with 8 bases aligning to TRBD1. Germline CDR1 LNHDA, CDR2 SQIVND (reference sequence). The CDR3 loop spans 17 amino acids. V dropped 4 bases and J dropped 1; count of bases not matched to a gene: 11. In DNA, the CDR3 is TGTGCCAGTAGTAGAATTATCTCAGGGGGCGCGAACACTGAAGCTTTCTTT. Translation gives CASSRIISGGANTEAFF.

The rearrangement links TRBV5-6 to TRBJ1-1; no clear D gene. V was pared by 2 bases and J by 1 base, with 6 bases between. The CDR3 spans 13 residues. Germline V CDR1 and CDR2: SGHDT, YYEEEE. CDR3 bases: TGTGCCAGCAGCTTTTCGCGGAACACTGAAGCTTTCTTT. Its protein product is CASSFSRNTEAFF. Full variable domain (remainder filled in from reference TRBV5-6 and TRBJ1-1): DAGVTQSPTHLIKTRGQQVTLRCSPKSGHDTVSWYQQALGQGPQFIFQYYEEEERQRGNFPDRFSGHQFPNYSSELNVNALLLGDSALYLCASSFSRNTEAFFGQGTRLTVV.

This chain connects TRBV2 to TRBJ2-3; a possible D gene is TRBD1 (5 bases). Germline V lookup: CDR1 SNHLY, CDR2 FYNNEI. V was cut by 6 bases and J by 0 bases, with 13 bases left in between. CDR3 length: 15 amino acids. CDR3 DNA: TGTGCCAGCAGCCTGGACACAGGAAGCACAGATACGCAGTATTTT. Protein sequence: CASSLDTGSTDTQYF.

The chain is built from TRBV2 and TRBJ1-6; 7 positions match TRBD1. CDR3 length: 16 amino acids. Germline loops: CDR1 SNHLY, CDR2 FYNNEI. With 7 bases clipped from V and 5 bases from J, the junction kept 11 bases outside the gene matches. The CDR3 spells CASNHLRQGNNSPLHF. The CDR3 DNA follows: TGTGCCAGCAACCATCTTCGACAGGGAAATAATTCACCCCTCCACTTT.

The CDR3 is CASSYEGFDSPLHF. The DNA for the CDR3 is TGTGCCAGCAGTTACGAGGGTTTTGACTCACCCCTCCACTTT. This rearrangement joins TRBV6-5 to TRBJ1-6, with unresolved D. The V gene's germline CDR1 is MNHEY and CDR2 SVGAGI. V was clipped by 2 bases and J by 10 bases, with 12 bases between them. The CDR3 runs to 14 residues.

V and J are TRBV28 and TRBJ2-7; TRBD1 is a possible D gene (5 bases). Germline V gene sequence: CDR1 MDHEN, CDR2 SYDVKM. This CDR3 comprises 13 residues. V shed 4 bases and J shed 2 bases, with 9 bases lying between them. CDR3 in DNA: TGTGCCAGCAGTTCAGGGCGGACCTACGAGCAGTACTTC. Residues: CASSSGRTYEQYF.

The chain joins TRBV28 to TRBJ2-7; 7 positions agree with TRBD2. The germline V gene has CDR1 MDHEN and CDR2 SYDVKM. After removal of 6 bases from V and 5 bases from J, the junction contained 7 bases not matched to a gene. This CDR3 spans 13 amino acids. The CDR3 region has the DNA TGTGCCAGCAGAGAGGGTGGGGGGGACGAGCAGTACTTC. Translating gives CASREGGGDEQYF. Complete variable domain (other parts from reference TRBV28 and TRBJ2-7): DVKVTQSSRYLVKRTGEKVFLECVQDMDHENMFWYRQDPGLGLRLIYFSYDVKMKEKGDIPEGYSVSREKKERFSLILESASTNQTSMYLCASREGGGDEQYFGPGTRLTVT.

V usage is TRBV18 and J usage is TRBJ2-2; D is ambiguous. The CDR3 length is 15 residues. The germline CDR1 and CDR2 sequences are KGHSH and LQKENI. V shed 2 bases and J shed 4 bases, with 11 bases lying between them. The CDR3 coding sequence is TGTGCCAGCTCACCATACGGCGACATCACCGGGGAGCTGTTTTTT. This encodes CASSPYGDITGELFF.

The chain has TRBV11-2 and TRBJ2-7; 7 nucleotides align to TRBD1. The CDR3 sequence is 14 residues long. The trim removed 4 bases at V and 1 base at J, leaving 4 bases unmatched. CDR1 and CDR2 (germline): SGHAT, FQNNGV. The DNA of the CDR3 is TGTGCCAGCAGCTCGACAGGGAATTCCTACGAGCAGTACTTC. Amino acid sequence: CASSSTGNSYEQYF.

This clone has just one count. The DNA of the CDR3 is TGTGCCAGCAGTACACCGACAGAGCGCAGAGGCGAAAAACTGTTTTTT. It translates to CASSTPTERRGEKLFF. The chain joins TRBV28 to TRBJ1-4; a possible D gene is TRBD1 (5 bases). CDR3 length equals 16 residues. CDR1 is MDHEN, CDR2 SYDVKM, per germline. V was shortened by 5 bases and J by 8 bases, with 21 bases between the two germline ends.

This chain links TRBV4-1 with TRBJ2-7; 10 bases line up with TRBD1. The germline CDR1 and CDR2 sequences are MGHRA and YSYEKL. J was trimmed by 4 bases and V by 4 bases; bases with no gene match: 7. The CDR3 contains 15 residues. This chain's CDR3 is CASSLTPGQGYEQYF. In nucleotides, the CDR3 is TGCGCCAGCAGCCTTACCCCGGGACAGGGGTACGAGCAGTACTTC.

The chain has TRBV28 and TRBJ1-2, with TRBD1 identical over 7 bases. Germline CDR1 is MDHEN and CDR2 is SYDVKM. The CDR3 contains 17 residues. The trim removed 5 bases at V and 2 bases at J, leaving 14 bases unmatched. CDR3 region: CASSPRDRPLLNYGYTF. The CDR3 DNA reads TGTGCCAGCAGTCCTAGGGACAGACCGCTTTTAAACTATGGCTACACCTTC.

This clone came up once. The rearrangement uses TRBV5-4 and TRBJ2-1; 12 positions agree with TRBD2. The CDR3 spans 16 residues. Germline V gene lookup returns CDR1 SGHNT and CDR2 YYREEE (reference sequence). V was clipped by 6 bases and J by 1 base; unmatched bases: 5. The CDR3 region is CASTLAGGTSYNEQFF. CDR3 nucleotides: TGTGCCAGCACTCTAGCGGGGGGGACTTCCTACAATGAGCAGTTCTTC.

The chain is built from TRBV7-8 and TRBJ1-5; TRBD1 matches at 9 bases. V dropped 5 bases and J dropped 5; count of bases not matched to a gene: 1. The germline CDR1 and CDR2 sequences are SGHVS and FQNEAQ. This CDR3 region has 13 residues. The DNA for the CDR3 is TGTGCCAGCAGCCGGGACAGGGATCAGCCCCAGCATTTT. It specifies CASSRDRDQPQHF. Together with reference TRBV7-8 and TRBJ1-5, the CDR3 gives the full variable domain: GAGVSQSPRYKVAKRGQDVALRCDPISGHVSLFWYQQALGQGPEFLTYFQNEAQLDKSGLPSDRFFAERPEGSVSTLKIQRTQQEDSAVYLCASSRDRDQPQHFGDGTRLSIL.

The chain joins TRBV2 to TRBJ1-1; D might be TRBD1 (6 bases). Germline V lookup: CDR1 SNHLY, CDR2 FYNNEI. CDR3 length equals 16 residues. Trimming shortened V by 4 bases and J by 1 base, and 16 bases separated the two germline ends. The CDR3 loop is CASSVENRVGNTEAFF. CDR3 in DNA: TGTGCCAGCAGTGTGGAGAACAGGGTGGGGAACACTGAAGCTTTCTTT. The full variable domain, completed using reference TRBV2 and TRBJ1-1, is EPEVTQTPSHQVTQMGQEVILRCVPISNHLYFYWYRQILGQKVEFLVSFYNNEISEKSEIFDDQFSVERPDGSNFTLKIRSTKLEDSAMYFCASSVENRVGNTEAFFGQGTRLTVV.

The chain recombines TRBV28 with TRBJ2-3; the match to TRBD2 covers 11 bases. Germline V lookup: CDR1 MDHEN, CDR2 SYDVKM. Trimming at V came to 1 base and at J to 11 bases, leaving 11 bases not matched to a gene. This CDR3 is 16 amino acids long. The CDR3 bases are TGTGCCAGCAGTTTATTTTTTAGCGGGGGGGCGGTTAGGCAGTATTTT. Residues: CASSLFFSGGAVRQYF.

The chain links TRBV2 to TRBJ1-4; 7 bases match TRBD1. The length of the CDR3 is 15 residues. Germline V gene sequence: CDR1 SNHLY, CDR2 FYNNEI. V dropped 6 bases and J dropped 3; count of bases not matched to a gene: 7. The DNA of the CDR3 is TGTGCCAGCAGCTCCCAGGGACAGCCTAATGAAAAACTGTTTTTT. It codes for CASSSQGQPNEKLFF.

The chain links TRBV10-3 to TRBJ1-5; 7 nucleotides line up with TRBD1. V lost 3 bases and J lost 8; bases outside the gene matches: 10. The CDR3 is 15 amino acids. Germline V lookup: CDR1 ENHRY, CDR2 SYGVKD. Here the CDR3 reads CAISEEQGRTEPQHF. DNA for the CDR3: TGTGCCATCAGTGAAGAACAGGGGAGGACGGAGCCCCAGCATTTT.

The sample holds a few counts of this clone. The chain joins TRBV2 to TRBJ2-1, with TRBD1 matching 9 bases. After removal of 2 bases from V and 9 bases from J, the junction contained 5 bases not matched to a gene. Germline V lookup: CDR1 SNHLY, CDR2 FYNNEI. The CDR3 consists of 14 residues. CDR3 bases: TGTGCCAGCAGTGAATTGGACAGGGGTGGTGAGCAGTTCTTC. Amino acid sequence: CASSELDRGGEQFF. Based on the CDR3 plus reference TRBV2 and TRBJ2-1, the full variable domain is EPEVTQTPSHQVTQMGQEVILRCVPISNHLYFYWYRQILGQKVEFLVSFYNNEISEKSEIFDDQFSVERPDGSNFTLKIRSTKLEDSAMYFCASSELDRGGEQFFGPGTRLTVL.

This chain uses TRBV28 with TRBJ2-7; 8 nucleotides line up with TRBD2. With 6 bases clipped from V and 5 bases from J, the junction kept 12 bases outside the gene matches. This CDR3 spans 15 amino acids. Germline loops: CDR1 MDHEN, CDR2 SYDVKM. CDR3 protein: CASSPGSGGSHEQYF. The CDR3 DNA reads as TGTGCCAGCAGCCCCGGGAGCGGGGGTTCGCACGAGCAGTACTTC. The full variable domain, rest sourced from reference TRBV28 and TRBJ2-7, is DVKVTQSSRYLVKRTGEKVFLECVQDMDHENMFWYRQDPGLGLRLIYFSYDVKMKEKGDIPEGYSVSREKKERFSLILESASTNQTSMYLCASSPGSGGSHEQYFGPGTRLTVT.

V is TRBV3-1 (or the pseudogene TRBV3-2) and J is TRBJ2-7, with a possible D match to TRBD2 (5 bases). Germline CDR1 is LGHDT and CDR2 is YNNKEL (reference sequence). The germline V and J ends were trimmed by 3 bases and 0 bases, with 12 bases remaining between them. The length of the CDR3 is 15 residues. CDR3: CASSHDSLASYEQYF. The CDR3 coding sequence is TGTGCCAGCAGCCATGATAGTCTAGCCTCCTACGAGCAGTACTTC.

The chain combines TRBV7-8 with TRBJ1-2; D might be TRBD1 (5 bases). CDR3 length: 14 residues. The germline V gene encodes CDR1 SGHVS and CDR2 FQNEAQ. The V end was cut by 6 bases, the J end by 5 bases, with 16 bases between. The CDR3 sequence is CASSRSDRAYGYTF. The CDR3 bases are TGTGCCAGCAGTAGAAGTGACAGAGCTTATGGCTACACCTTC.

The rearrangement uses TRBV5-1 and TRBJ2-5; the D gene is possibly TRBD2 (6 bases). The CDR3 extends over 14 amino acids. Trimming pared 6 bases from V and 2 bases from J, leaving 14 bases between. From germline, CDR1 is SGHRS and CDR2 YFSETQ. The CDR3 nucleotides are TGCGCCAGCACCTGGGACTCGAAACAAGAGACCCAGTACTTC. Protein: CASTWDSKQETQYF.

This chain connects TRBV5-1 to TRBJ2-3; 8 bases agree with TRBD2. V dropped 1 base and J dropped 2; count of bases not matched to a gene: 3. This CDR3 spans 15 amino acids. CDR1 is SGHRS and CDR2 is YFSETQ in the germline V gene. CDR3 sequence: CASSLFSGVTDTQYF. The DNA for the CDR3 is TGCGCCAGCAGCTTGTTTAGCGGGGTCACAGATACGCAGTATTTT.

J is TRBJ1-5 and V is TRBV5-8; no reliable D call. The CDR3 spans 15 residues. V lost 4 bases to trimming and J lost 0 bases, with 11 bases between them. Germline V gene lookup returns CDR1 SGHTS and CDR2 YDEGEE. CDR3 region: CASSPLEYSNQPQHF. The CDR3 coding sequence is TGTGCCAGCAGCCCGCTAGAATATAGCAATCAGCCCCAGCATTTT.

The chain employs TRBV5-6 and TRBJ2-1; 10 bases align to TRBD1. V lost 2 bases and J lost 6; bases outside the gene matches: 11. This CDR3 comprises 17 residues. Per the germline V gene, CDR1 is SGHDT and CDR2 is YYEEEE. The CDR3 here is CASSLFLDRGPGNEQFF. Written as DNA, the CDR3 is TGTGCCAGCAGCTTATTCCTTGACAGGGGGCCCGGCAATGAGCAGTTCTTC.